What follows are 28 T cell receptor beta chains derived from one specimen sequenced in a study of blood T cell repertoires in COVID-19 (dated by TCRdb to 2020 to 2022). The protocol used for the library was the immunoSEQ multiplex PCR assay. In TCRdb, the immuneACCESS table is reduced to in-frame sequences with V and J assigned. These tables do not hold every clone; where another copy was compared, an unresolved V gene accounts for under half, and the others remain unexplained. In all, the sample holds roughly 240,000 clones, and over 80% of those were seen once. The top ten constitute 2% to 3% of the sample. Sequencing input: PBMCs or T cells enriched from blood (not recorded which). These receptor sequences come from a woman aged 30 to 39 with acute COVID-19.

The gene calls are TRBV7-2 and TRBJ1-4; D is uncertain. Between the trimmed V and J ends, which lost 1 base and 11 bases, there was a span of 17 bases. Germline CDR1 is SGHTA and CDR2 is FQGNSA. The CDR3 spans 15 residues. CDR3 loop: CASSLGGGREMKLFF. In nucleotides, the CDR3 is TGTGCCAGCAGCTTAGGTGGAGGGAGGGAAATGAAACTGTTTTTT.

The chain recombines TRBV4-3 with TRBJ2-2, with 11 bases lining up with TRBD1. V lost 4 bases to trimming and J lost 8 bases; unmatched junction nucleotides: 3. From germline, CDR1 is LGHNA and CDR2 YSLEER. The CDR3 extends over 14 amino acids. The chain's CDR3 is CASSRDRGWGELFF. The CDR3 coding sequence is TGCGCCAGCAGCCGGGACAGGGGGTGGGGGGAGCTGTTTTTT.

The table lists this clone with a few counts. The chain carries TRBV7-2 and TRBJ1-5; 9 bases are shared with TRBD1. Trimming took 4 bases from V and 5 from J; bases not matched to a gene: 6. Per germline, CDR1 SGHTA and CDR2 FQGNSA. There are 15 residues in the CDR3. CDR3 DNA: TGTGCCAGCAGCTCACCACAGGGGGCCTATCAGCCCCAGCATTTT. Translated: CASSSPQGAYQPQHF.

The chain has TRBV6-2 or TRBV6-3 and TRBJ2-7; D not resolved. This CDR3 spans 12 amino acids. Looked up from germline, CDR1 is MNHEY and CDR2 is SVGEGT. V was clipped by 3 bases and J by 6 bases, with 9 bases between them. The CDR3 loop reads CASSYSVSEQYF. CDR3 DNA: TGTGCCAGCAGTTATTCGGTATCCGAGCAGTACTTC.

CDR3 protein: CASSRTSGGAGETQYF. The CDR3 DNA reads as TGTGCCAGCTCACGAACGAGCGGGGGGGCCGGAGAGACCCAGTACTTC. The J gene is TRBJ2-5, the V gene TRBV18; TRBD2 matches 10 bases. V lost 4 bases, J lost 4 bases, and 9 bases stayed unmatched. CDR3 length: 16 amino acids. Germline V gene lookup returns CDR1 KGHSH and CDR2 LQKENI.

V and J are TRBV5-4 and TRBJ1-1; TRBD1 matches at 7 bases. V shed 5 bases and J 1 base; nucleotides not matched to a gene: 8. Germline CDR1 reads SGHNT; CDR2 reads YYREEE (reference sequence). The CDR3 length is 15 residues. The CDR3 nucleotides are TGTGCCAGCAGTCTCTTCCGGACAGGGAACACTGAAGCTTTCTTT. Translated: CASSLFRTGNTEAFF.

The genes are TRBV6-2 or TRBV6-3 and TRBJ1-1, with D unresolved. This CDR3 is 14 amino acids long. The germline V gene has CDR1 MNHEY and CDR2 SVGEGT. Trimming took 3 bases from V and 1 from J, leaving 9 bases between them. The CDR3 loop is CASSYSGENTEAFF. The DNA for the CDR3 is TGTGCCAGCAGTTATTCCGGGGAGAACACTGAAGCTTTCTTT.

CDR3 in amino acids: CASSQVPYTEAFF. The DNA of the CDR3 is TGTGCCAGCAGCCAAGTCCCCTACACTGAAGCTTTCTTT. This chain links TRBV14 with TRBJ1-1, with D uncertain. V gave up 1 base and J gave up 3 bases, with 6 bases separating them. The CDR3 sequence is 13 residues long. The germline V gene has CDR1 SGHDN and CDR2 FVKESK. The entire variable domain, with the rest obtained from reference TRBV14 and TRBJ1-1, is as follows: EAGVTQFPSHSVIEKGQTVTLRCDPISGHDNLYWYRRVMGKEIKFLLHFVKESKQDESGMPNNRFLAERTGGTYSTLKVQPAELEDSGVYFCASSQVPYTEAFFGQGTRLTVV.

This chain uses TRBV7-8 with TRBJ2-5, with 10 bases that match TRBD1. V trimming: 3 bases; J trimming: 5 bases; junction bases outside the gene matches: 6. The V gene's germline CDR1 is SGHVS and CDR2 FQNEAQ. The CDR3 is made up of 15 amino acids. CDR3: CASSFTGTGVETQYF. CDR3 coding DNA: TGTGCCAGCAGCTTCACCGGGACAGGGGTTGAGACCCAGTACTTC.

This clone came up a few times. The genes are TRBV11-2 and TRBJ2-3; the match to TRBD1 covers 9 bases. CDR1 is SGHAT, CDR2 FQNNGV, per germline. CDR3 size: 16 residues. Trimming cost V 4 bases and J 6 bases; bases outside gene matches: 11. The CDR3 DNA follows: TGTGCCAGCAGCTCGGGACAGGGAGGCTCTTGGGATACGCAGTATTTT. It encodes CASSSGQGGSWDTQYF.

The genes are TRBV11-2 and TRBJ1-6; possible D gene TRBD1, 6 bases. Trimming took 0 bases from V and 6 from J, leaving 9 bases between them. This CDR3 is 15 amino acids long. Germline-derived CDR1 and CDR2 are SGHAT and FQNNGV. The CDR3 loop is CASSLEWDTNSPLHF. CDR3 in DNA: TGTGCCAGCAGCTTAGAATGGGACACTAATTCACCCCTCCACTTT.

This clone was counted only a few times. The same CDR3 can be traced to other DNA sequences in this sample. The V gene is TRBV11-2, the J gene TRBJ1-1, with D uncertain. The CDR3 covers 13 residues. V gave up 1 base and J gave up 2 bases, with 5 bases separating them. CDR1 and CDR2 from the germline V gene are SGHAT and FQNNGV. The CDR3 nucleotides are TGTGCCAGCAGCTTAGTCAGAAACACTGAAGCTTTCTTT. Its translation is CASSLVRNTEAFF.

V usage is TRBV5-1 and J usage is TRBJ1-1; D is uncertain. CDR1 and CDR2 from the germline V gene are SGHRS and YFSETQ. The CDR3 runs 13 residues. Trimming cost V 1 base and J 3 bases, with 7 bases left between them. CDR3 protein: CASSLLGYTEAFF. CDR3 bases: TGCGCCAGCAGCTTGCTCGGGTACACTGAAGCTTTCTTT.

This chain's CDR3 is CASSNLVRTVYNEQFF. The CDR3 DNA reads TGTGCCAGCAGCAACTTGGTTAGGACAGTCTACAATGAGCAGTTCTTC. The chain employs TRBV5-6 and TRBJ2-1, with D perhaps matching TRBD1 (6 bases). With 4 bases removed from V and 3 bases from J, the gap between germline ends came to 17 bases. CDR3 length: 16 residues. Germline V gene sequence: CDR1 SGHDT, CDR2 YYEEEE.

The chain links TRBV11-2 to TRBJ1-5, with TRBD1 as a possible D gene (6 bases). The V gene lost 4 bases and the J gene lost 7 bases, with 11 bases spanning the gap. This CDR3 is built from 13 residues. CDR1 and CDR2 from the germline V gene are SGHAT and FQNNGV. CDR3 DNA sequence: TGTGCCAGCAGCTGGCAACAGGGACAGCCCCAGCATTTT. Translation: CASSWQQGQPQHF.

The V gene is TRBV10-3, the J gene TRBJ2-1; 10 nucleotides match TRBD2. Unmatched junction bases numbered 7, after V lost 2 bases and J lost 9 bases. CDR1 is ENHRY, CDR2 SYGVKD, per germline. This CDR3 region has 15 residues. The CDR3 sequence: CAISELAGAGGEQFF. The CDR3 DNA follows: TGTGCCATCAGTGAGCTAGCGGGGGCAGGGGGTGAGCAGTTCTTC.

The chain uses TRBV2 and TRBJ1-2; 7 bases agree with TRBD1. V lost 6 bases to trimming and J lost 3 bases; unmatched junction nucleotides: 16. This CDR3 is 17 amino acids long. CDR1 SNHLY and CDR2 FYNNEI come from the germline V gene. Written as DNA, the CDR3 is TGTGCCAGCAGCCTGGACAGGTTTATAAGTGAGGACTATGGCTACACCTTC. Residues: CASSLDRFISEDYGYTF.

CDR3 DNA: TGTGCTAGTGGTTTGGTCCCCGACAGGGGCAATGAGCAGTTCTTC. Protein product: CASGLVPDRGNEQFF. The chain recombines TRBV12-5 with TRBJ2-1; TRBD1 matches at 8 bases. The CDR3 has 15 residues. Trimming took 0 bases from V and 6 from J; bases not matched to a gene: 4. Germline V gives CDR1 LGHNT, CDR2 FRNRAP.

The rearrangement joins TRBV13 to TRBJ1-3, with a possible D match to TRBD1 (6 bases). With 4 bases removed from V and 0 bases from J, the gap between germline ends came to 16 bases. Germline CDR1 and CDR2: PRHDT and FYEKMQ (reference sequence). This CDR3 spans 17 amino acids. The CDR3 sequence is CASSSWGGGFSGNTIYF. Written as DNA, the CDR3 is TGTGCCAGCAGCTCCTGGGGGGGCGGATTCTCTGGAAACACCATATATTTT.

This chain joins TRBV6-5 and TRBJ2-2; D might be TRBD2 (7 bases). Germline CDR1 MNHEY, CDR2 SVGAGI. CDR3 size: 15 residues. V was clipped by 9 bases and J by 4 bases, with 18 bases between them. The CDR3 here is CASKKGGLTTGELFF. CDR3 sequence (DNA): TGTGCCAGTAAAAAGGGGGGGTTAACCACCGGGGAGCTGTTTTTT.

The CDR3 nucleotides read TGTGCCAGCAGCCAAACAACGGGAGATTCTTACCAAGAGACCCAGTACTTC. Protein product: CASSQTTGDSYQETQYF. This chain joins TRBV3-1 (or the pseudogene TRBV3-2) and TRBJ2-5, with D perhaps matching TRBD2 (6 bases). V lost 2 bases and J 0 bases, leaving 16 bases between the germline ends. The CDR3 runs to 17 residues. Germline V gene sequence: CDR1 LGHDT, CDR2 YNNKEL (reference sequence).

The chain joins TRBV11-3 to TRBJ1-1; maybe TRBD1 (5 bases). Germline CDR1 and CDR2: SGHNT and YENEEA. Between the trimmed V and J ends, which lost 5 bases and 6 bases, there was a span of 10 bases. CDR3 length: 12 amino acids. The DNA for the CDR3 is TGTGCCAGCAGCCGTGGGGCAGCTGAAGCTTTCTTT. Translating gives CASSRGAAEAFF.

The V call is TRBV6-5, the J call TRBJ1-1, with 7 positions matching TRBD1. CDR1 is MNHEY, CDR2 SVGAGI, per germline. V dropped 6 bases and J dropped 1; count of bases not matched to a gene: 8. This CDR3 has 15 residues. CDR3 region: CASSSLGTANTEAFF. The CDR3 DNA follows: TGTGCCAGCAGCTCCCTCGGGACAGCGAACACTGAAGCTTTCTTT.

This clone was recorded only once. The chain combines TRBV19 with TRBJ1-5; D gene unclear. Trimming took off 1 base at V and 4 bases at J, with 8 bases between the two ends. Germline assignment: CDR1 LNHDA and CDR2 SQIVND (reference sequence). CDR3 size: 14 residues. CDR3 region: CASSIGVRNQPQHF. DNA for the CDR3: TGTGCCAGTAGTATAGGAGTCCGTAATCAGCCCCAGCATTTT.

The chain is built from TRBV6-2 or TRBV6-3 and TRBJ1-5; possible D gene TRBD1, 5 bases. Germline values: CDR1 MNHEY, CDR2 SVGEGT. V gave up 2 bases and J gave up 2 bases, with 13 bases separating them. The CDR3 loop spans 16 amino acids. CDR3 sequence: CASSYRGGVGNQPQHF. The CDR3 DNA sequence: TGTGCCAGCAGTTACAGAGGAGGGGTCGGCAATCAGCCCCAGCATTTT.

The chain recombines TRBV23-1 with TRBJ1-2, with 7 bases that match TRBD1. TRBV23-1 is treated as an ORF (open reading frame) with a function not yet certain. The CDR3 runs 12 residues. V dropped 9 bases and J dropped 8; count of bases not matched to a gene: 9. The CDR3 DNA is TGCGCCAGACCCACAGGGGCCGAGGGCTACACCTTC. This encodes CARPTGAEGYTF.

The V call is TRBV6-5, the J call TRBJ2-3; no clear D gene. Germline-derived CDR1 and CDR2 are MNHEY and SVGAGI. The CDR3 covers 14 residues. Trimming removed 6 bases from V and 0 bases from J, with 10 bases in between. The CDR3 DNA reads as TGTGCCAGCAGATCATTCACTAGCACAGATACGCAGTATTTT. Residues: CASRSFTSTDTQYF.

The J gene is TRBJ1-6, the V gene TRBV27; maybe TRBD1 (6 bases). Germline CDR1 MNHEY, CDR2 SMNVEV (reference sequence). The CDR3 runs to 15 residues. V was pared by 1 base and J by 9 bases, with 13 bases between. CDR3 region: CASSLYYRDGSPLHF. The CDR3 DNA sequence: TGTGCCAGCAGTTTATATTACAGGGATGGTTCACCCCTCCACTTT.